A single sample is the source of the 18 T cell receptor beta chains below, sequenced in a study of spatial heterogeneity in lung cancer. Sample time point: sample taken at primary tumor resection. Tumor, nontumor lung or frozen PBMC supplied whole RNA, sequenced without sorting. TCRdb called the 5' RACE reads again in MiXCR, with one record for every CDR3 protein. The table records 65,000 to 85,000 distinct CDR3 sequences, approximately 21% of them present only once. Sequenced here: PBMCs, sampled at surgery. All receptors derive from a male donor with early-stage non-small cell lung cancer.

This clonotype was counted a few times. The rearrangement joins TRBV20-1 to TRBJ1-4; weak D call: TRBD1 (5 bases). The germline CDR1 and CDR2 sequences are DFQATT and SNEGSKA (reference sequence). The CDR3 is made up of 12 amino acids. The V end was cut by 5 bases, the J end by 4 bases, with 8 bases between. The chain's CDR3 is CSAQGYNEKLFF. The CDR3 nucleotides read TGCAGTGCTCAGGGATATAATGAAAAACTGTTTTTT.

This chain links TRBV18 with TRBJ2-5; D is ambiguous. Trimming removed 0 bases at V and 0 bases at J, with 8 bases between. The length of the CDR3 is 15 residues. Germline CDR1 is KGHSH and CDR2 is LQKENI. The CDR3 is CASSPPATYQETQYF. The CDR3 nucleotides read TGTGCCAGCTCACCACCGGCCACATACCAAGAGACCCAGTACTTC. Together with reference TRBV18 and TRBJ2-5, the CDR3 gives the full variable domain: NAGVMQNPRHLVRRRGQEARLRCSPMKGHSHVYWYRQLPEEGLKFMVYLQKENIIDESGMPKERFSAEFPKEGPSILRIQQVVRGDSAAYFCASSPPATYQETQYFGPGTRLLVL.

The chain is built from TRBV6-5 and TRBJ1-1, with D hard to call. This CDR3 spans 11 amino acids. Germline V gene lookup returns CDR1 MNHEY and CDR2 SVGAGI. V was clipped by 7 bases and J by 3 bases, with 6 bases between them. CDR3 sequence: CASKADTEAFF. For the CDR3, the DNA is TGTGCCAGCAAGGCGGACACTGAAGCTTTCTTT.

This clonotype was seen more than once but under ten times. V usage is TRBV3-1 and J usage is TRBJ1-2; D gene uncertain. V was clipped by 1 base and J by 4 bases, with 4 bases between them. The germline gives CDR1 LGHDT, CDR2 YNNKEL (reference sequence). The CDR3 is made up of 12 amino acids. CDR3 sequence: CASSQGLYGYTF. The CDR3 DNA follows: TGTGCCAGCAGCCAAGGCCTCTATGGCTACACCTTC. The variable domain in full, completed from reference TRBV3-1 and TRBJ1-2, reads DTAVSQTPKYLVTQMGNDKSIKCEQNLGHDTMYWYKQDSKKFLKIMFSYNNKELIINETVPNRFSPKSPDKAHLNLHINSLELGDSAVYFCASSQGLYGYTFGSGTRLTVV.

The CDR3 DNA is TGCAGTGCCGAGAGCGGGGGTCAAGAGACCCAGTACTTC. Protein sequence: CSAESGGQETQYF. The chain recombines TRBV20-1 with TRBJ2-5; 8 bases are a match to TRBD2. Trimming at V came to 6 bases and at J to 2 bases, leaving 5 bases not matched to a gene. The germline V gene encodes CDR1 DFQATT and CDR2 SNEGSKA (reference sequence). The CDR3 runs to 13 residues.

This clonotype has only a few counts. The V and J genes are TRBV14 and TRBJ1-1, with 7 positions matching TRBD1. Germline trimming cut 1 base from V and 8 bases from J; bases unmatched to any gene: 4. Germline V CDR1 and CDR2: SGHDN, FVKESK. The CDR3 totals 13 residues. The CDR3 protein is CASSQGTGREAFF. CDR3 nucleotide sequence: TGTGCCAGCAGCCAAGGGACAGGAAGGGAAGCTTTCTTT.

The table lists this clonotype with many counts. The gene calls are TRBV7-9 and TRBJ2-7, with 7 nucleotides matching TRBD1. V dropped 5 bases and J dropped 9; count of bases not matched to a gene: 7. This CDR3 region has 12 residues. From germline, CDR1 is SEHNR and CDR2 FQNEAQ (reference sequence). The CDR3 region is CASSPSTGAQYF. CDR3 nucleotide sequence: TGTGCCAGCAGCCCTAGCACAGGGGCGCAGTACTTC.

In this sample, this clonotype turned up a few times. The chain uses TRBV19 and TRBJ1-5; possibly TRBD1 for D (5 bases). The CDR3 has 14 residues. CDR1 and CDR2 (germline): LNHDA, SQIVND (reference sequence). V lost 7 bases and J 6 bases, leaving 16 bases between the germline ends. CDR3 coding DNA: TGTGCCAGTACGCCGGGGCCGGAGGCTCAGCCCCAGCATTTT. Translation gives CASTPGPEAQPQHF.

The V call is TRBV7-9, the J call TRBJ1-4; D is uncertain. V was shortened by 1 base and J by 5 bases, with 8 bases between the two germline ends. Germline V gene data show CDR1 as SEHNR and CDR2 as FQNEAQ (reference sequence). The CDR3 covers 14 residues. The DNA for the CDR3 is TGTGCCAGCAGCTTAGTCCCGGGGAATGAAAAACTGTTTTTT. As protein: CASSLVPGNEKLFF.

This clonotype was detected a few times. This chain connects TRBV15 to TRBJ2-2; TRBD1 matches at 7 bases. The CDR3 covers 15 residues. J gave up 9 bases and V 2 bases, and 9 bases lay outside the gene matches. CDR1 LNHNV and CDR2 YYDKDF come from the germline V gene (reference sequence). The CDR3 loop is CATSRHGTETRELFF. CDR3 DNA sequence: TGTGCCACCAGCAGACATGGGACAGAGACCCGGGAGCTGTTTTTT.

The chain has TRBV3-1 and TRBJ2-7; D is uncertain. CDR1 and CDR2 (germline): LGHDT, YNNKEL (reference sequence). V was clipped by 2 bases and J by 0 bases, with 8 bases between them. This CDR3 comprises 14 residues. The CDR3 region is CASSQRPSSYEQYF. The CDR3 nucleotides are TGTGCCAGCAGCCAAAGGCCTAGCTCCTACGAGCAGTACTTC.

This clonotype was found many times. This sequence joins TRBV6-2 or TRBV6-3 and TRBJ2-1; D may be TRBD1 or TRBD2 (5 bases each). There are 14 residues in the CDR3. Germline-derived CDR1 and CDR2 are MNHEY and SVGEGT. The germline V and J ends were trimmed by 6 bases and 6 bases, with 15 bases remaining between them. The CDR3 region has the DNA TGTGCCAGCAGCCTAGCCTTCAGGGTCAATGAGCAGTTCTTC. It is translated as CASSLAFRVNEQFF.

The CDR3 spells CASSDTGEYGYTF. The CDR3, as DNA: TGTGCCAGCTCAGACACAGGGGAGTATGGCTACACCTTC. The chain couples TRBV18 to TRBJ1-2; 7 bases match TRBD1. After removal of 5 bases from V and 5 bases from J, the junction contained 5 bases not matched to a gene. This CDR3 spans 13 amino acids. Germline V CDR1 and CDR2: KGHSH, LQKENI. Drawing the rest from reference TRBV18 and TRBJ1-2, the complete variable domain is NAGVMQNPRHLVRRRGQEARLRCSPMKGHSHVYWYRQLPEEGLKFMVYLQKENIIDESGMPKERFSAEFPKEGPSILRIQQVVRGDSAAYFCASSDTGEYGYTFGSGTRLTVV.

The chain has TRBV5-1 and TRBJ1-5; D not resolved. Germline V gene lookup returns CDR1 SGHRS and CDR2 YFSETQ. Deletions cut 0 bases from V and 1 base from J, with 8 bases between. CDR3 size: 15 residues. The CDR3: CASSLGDESNQPQHF. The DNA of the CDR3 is TGCGCCAGCAGCTTGGGGGATGAAAGCAATCAGCCCCAGCATTTT.

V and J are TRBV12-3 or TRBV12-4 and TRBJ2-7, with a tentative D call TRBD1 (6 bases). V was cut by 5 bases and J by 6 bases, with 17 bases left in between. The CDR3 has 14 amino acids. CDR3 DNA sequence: TGTGCCAGCAGTGGGACACCACACCATCTCGAGCAGTACTTC. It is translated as CASSGTPHHLEQYF.

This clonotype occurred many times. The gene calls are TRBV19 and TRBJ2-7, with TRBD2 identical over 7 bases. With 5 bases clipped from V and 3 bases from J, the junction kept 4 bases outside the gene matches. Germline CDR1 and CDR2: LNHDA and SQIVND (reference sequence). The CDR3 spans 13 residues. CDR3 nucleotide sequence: TGTGCCAGTAGTCGGACGGGGGGCTACGAGCAGTACTTC. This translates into CASSRTGGYEQYF. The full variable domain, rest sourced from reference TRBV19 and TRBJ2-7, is DGGITQSPKYLFRKEGQNVTLSCEQNLNHDAMYWYRQDPGQGLRLIYYSQIVNDFQKGDIAEGYSVSREKKESFPLTVTSAQKNPTAFYLCASSRTGGYEQYFGPGTRLTVT.

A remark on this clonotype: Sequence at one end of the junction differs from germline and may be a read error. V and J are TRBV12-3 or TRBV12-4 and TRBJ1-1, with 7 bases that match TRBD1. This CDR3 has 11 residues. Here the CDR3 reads CASSFGQVSCF. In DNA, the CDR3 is TGTGCCAGCAGTTTTGGACAGGTCTCGTGCTTT.

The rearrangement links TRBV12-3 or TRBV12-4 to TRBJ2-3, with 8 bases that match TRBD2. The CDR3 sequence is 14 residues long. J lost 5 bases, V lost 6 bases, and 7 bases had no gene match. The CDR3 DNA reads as TGTGCCAGCAGCAACCGGGGGGGCAAAGATACGCAGTATTTT. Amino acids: CASSNRGGKDTQYF.